These 27 T cell receptor beta chains came from one sample sequenced in a study of cytomegalovirus exposure and HLA in healthy donors. Primers: 60 Vbeta forward and 13 Jbeta reverse. The protocol was immunoSEQ multiplex PCR, while the TCRdb copy is restricted to in-frame clones and leaves out a portion. The sample carries approximately 73,000 clones, around 79% recorded once. Sequenced input: PBMCs. The receptors originated from a woman between 40 and 50 years old in good health and CMV-seropositive.

This rearrangement joins TRBV29-1 to TRBJ1-2, with D possibly being TRBD1 (5 bases). CDR1 and CDR2 from the germline V gene are SQVTM and ANQGSEA. V was pared by 5 bases and J by 1 base, with 20 bases between. The CDR3 length is 16 residues. The CDR3 DNA is TGCAGCGTTCCCATCGGGGGGGGGACGGGTAACTATGGCTACACCTTC. It encodes CSVPIGGGTGNYGYTF.

J is TRBJ2-2 and V is TRBV10-1; 7 nucleotides agree with TRBD2. In germline, CDR1 is WNHNN, CDR2 SYGVQD (reference sequence). This CDR3 is built from 16 residues. The V segment lost 11 bases and the J segment 5 bases; nucleotides outside the gene matches: 17. CDR3 loop: CAGERTGGDYTGELFF. Written as DNA, the CDR3 is TGCGCCGGCGAACGGACGGGAGGTGATTATACCGGGGAGCTGTTTTTT.

This clone has more than one count but fewer than ten. This chain connects TRBV28 to TRBJ2-7; 7 bases map to TRBD1. The CDR3 sequence is 16 residues long. The V and J ends lost 2 bases and 2 bases, in that order; junction bases with no gene match: 9. Germline values: CDR1 MDHEN, CDR2 SYDVKM. CDR3 DNA: TGTGCCAGCAGTTTAACGATGGACAGGAGAACCTACGAGCAGTACTTC. Translating it yields CASSLTMDRRTYEQYF.

Only a few counts were recorded for this clone. This chain links TRBV5-1 with TRBJ1-3, with TRBD1 as a possible D gene (5 bases). Trimming stripped 4 bases from V and 0 bases from J, with 14 bases between. Germline V gene lookup returns CDR1 SGHRS and CDR2 YFSETQ. CDR3 length: 16 residues. The CDR3, as DNA: TGCGCCAGCAGCCACGATGGGGGGATCTCTGGAAACACCATATATTTT. It codes for CASSHDGGISGNTIYF. The full variable domain, completed using reference TRBV5-1 and TRBJ1-3, is KAGVTQTPRYLIKTRGQQVTLSCSPISGHRSVSWYQQTPGQGLQFLFEYFSETQRNKGNFPGRFSGRQFSNSRSEMNVSTLELGDSALYLCASSHDGGISGNTIYFGEGSWLTVV.

The V call is TRBV5-1, the J call TRBJ1-6; 11 bases align to TRBD1. The germline V gene encodes CDR1 SGHRS and CDR2 YFSETQ. This CDR3 has 15 residues. Losses at the gene ends were 3 bases for V and 8 bases for J; bases not matched to a gene: 4. CDR3 nucleotide sequence: TGCGCCAGCAGCTCCGGACAGGGGGCTTATTCACCCCTCCACTTT. Amino acids: CASSSGQGAYSPLHF.

J is TRBJ1-2 and V is TRBV7-9; 9 positions match TRBD1. The CDR3 consists of 15 residues. With V trimmed by 5 bases and J by 7 bases, 11 bases remained unmatched. Germline values: CDR1 SEHNR, CDR2 FQNEAQ (reference sequence). The CDR3 loop is CASSARGQGGGGYTF. CDR3 in DNA: TGTGCCAGCAGCGCACGGGGACAGGGCGGGGGTGGCTACACCTTC.

This chain uses TRBV6-1 with TRBJ1-1; 7 bases are shared with TRBD1. After removal of 6 bases from V and 4 bases from J, the junction contained 11 bases not matched to a gene. Germline loops: CDR1 MNHNS, CDR2 SASEGT. This CDR3 is 15 amino acids long. The DNA of the CDR3 is TGTGCCAGCAGCGTCCTAGGGGGCGGAAGCACTGAAGCTTTCTTT. This gives the protein CASSVLGGGSTEAFF.

The chain combines TRBV5-6 with TRBJ2-1, with 9 bases matching TRBD2. The V gene's germline CDR1 is SGHDT and CDR2 YYEEEE. The CDR3 spans 17 residues. Trimming cost V 3 bases and J 0 bases; bases outside gene matches: 7. CDR3 sequence: CASSSLAGKSSYNEQFF. The DNA of the CDR3 is TGTGCCAGCAGCTCCCTAGCGGGAAAAAGCTCCTACAATGAGCAGTTCTTC. Full variable domain (outside the CDR3, taken from reference TRBV5-6 and TRBJ2-1): DAGVTQSPTHLIKTRGQQVTLRCSPKSGHDTVSWYQQALGQGPQFIFQYYEEEERQRGNFPDRFSGHQFPNYSSELNVNALLLGDSALYLCASSSLAGKSSYNEQFFGPGTRLTVL.

The sample holds a few counts of this clone. The chain uses TRBV6-1 and TRBJ1-2; D is possibly TRBD1 (5 bases). V shed 8 bases and J shed 4 bases, with 14 bases lying between them. CDR1 and CDR2 from the germline V gene are MNHNS and SASEGT. The CDR3 runs to 13 residues. CDR3 in DNA: TGTGCCAGCCAAACAAGGGGCCTCTATGGCTACACCTTC. It is translated as CASQTRGLYGYTF.

The rearrangement uses TRBV4-2 and TRBJ2-7, with 7 bases identical to TRBD1. The CDR3 runs to 17 residues. Losses at the gene ends were 6 bases for V and 0 bases for J; bases not matched to a gene: 14. CDR1 is LGHNA, CDR2 YNFKEQ, per germline. CDR3 loop: CASRGIGGGPSSYEQYF. CDR3 DNA sequence: TGTGCCAGCAGGGGGATAGGGGGCGGCCCGAGCTCCTACGAGCAGTACTTC.

The rearrangement links TRBV28 to TRBJ2-7, with 9 bases that match TRBD1. The J segment lost 3 bases and the V segment lost 2 bases, leaving 8 bases of the junction unmatched. Germline assignment: CDR1 MDHEN and CDR2 SYDVKM. This CDR3 is built from 16 residues. CDR3 DNA: TGTGCCAGCAGTTTAGGAGGACAGGGGTACTACTACGAGCAGTACTTC. This codes for CASSLGGQGYYYEQYF.

CDR3 DNA: TGCGCCAGCAGCTTGGCTAGCTCGAACACTGAAGCTTTCTTT. Protein: CASSLASSNTEAFF. The V and J genes are TRBV5-1 and TRBJ1-1; D not resolved. Trimming took 0 bases from V and 1 from J, leaving 7 bases between them. The CDR3 consists of 14 residues. CDR1 SGHRS and CDR2 YFSETQ come from the germline V gene.

The chain employs TRBV7-9 and TRBJ2-7; a weak D match, TRBD1 (6 bases). The germline V and J ends were trimmed by 5 bases and 2 bases, with 13 bases remaining between them. The germline gives CDR1 SEHNR, CDR2 FQNEAQ (reference sequence). The CDR3 extends over 14 amino acids. CDR3 sequence reads: CASSPKTGPYEQYF. CDR3 sequence (DNA): TGTGCCAGCAGCCCCAAGACAGGACCCTACGAGCAGTACTTC.

V and J are TRBV13 and TRBJ2-5; D perhaps matches TRBD1 (5 bases). Trimming took off 2 bases at V and 5 bases at J, with 15 bases between the two ends. The CDR3 length is 15 residues. Germline lookup yields CDR1 PRHDT and CDR2 FYEKMQ (reference sequence). The CDR3 DNA sequence: TGTGCCAGCAGCTTAAGTTACCAGGGTACGGAGACCCAGTACTTC. Residues: CASSLSYQGTETQYF.

The chain recombines TRBV27 with TRBJ2-1, with 10 bases fitting TRBD1. The CDR3 sequence is 14 residues long. Germline lookup yields CDR1 MNHEY and CDR2 SMNVEV (reference sequence). V shed 5 bases, J shed 8 bases, and the junction held 6 bases outside the gene matches. The CDR3 DNA is TGTGCCAGCAGTCTGGGACAGGGGATCCATGAGCAGTTCTTC. It yields the protein CASSLGQGIHEQFF.

The rearrangement uses TRBV29-1 and TRBJ2-2; TRBD1 aligns across 12 bases. CDR1 and CDR2 (germline): SQVTM, ANQGSEA. The V segment lost 7 bases and the J segment 6 bases; nucleotides outside the gene matches: 6. The CDR3 loop spans 14 amino acids. The DNA for the CDR3 is TGCAGCGCCGGAGGGACAGGGGGCCCCGGGGAGCTGTTTTTT. Its protein is CSAGGTGGPGELFF.

This rearrangement joins TRBV5-1 to TRBJ2-7; D possibly corresponds to TRBD1 (6 bases). Germline CDR1 SGHRS, CDR2 YFSETQ. Trimming took 4 bases from V and 2 from J, leaving 10 bases between them. CDR3 size: 13 residues. The CDR3 DNA reads as TGCGCCAGCAGCAACAGGGTTGCCTACGAGCAGTACTTC. It is translated as CASSNRVAYEQYF.

This chain uses TRBV30 with TRBJ2-5, with TRBD2 matching 9 bases. This CDR3 comprises 16 residues. Germline loops: CDR1 GTSNPN, CDR2 SVGIG (reference sequence). V shed 1 base, J shed 5 bases, and the junction held 11 bases outside the gene matches. The CDR3 sequence: CAWSANGLAIVETQYF. The CDR3 DNA follows: TGTGCCTGGAGTGCCAACGGACTAGCGATCGTGGAGACCCAGTACTTC. Drawing the rest from reference TRBV30 and TRBJ2-5, the complete variable domain is SQTIHQWPATLVQPVGSPLSLECTVEGTSNPNLYWYRQAAGRGLQLLFYSVGIGQISSEVPQNLSASRPQDRQFILSSKKLLLSDSGFYLCAWSANGLAIVETQYFGPGTRLLVL.

The chain is built from TRBV23-1 and TRBJ2-1, with TRBD2 matching 10 bases. TRBV23-1 is given ORF status, its function remaining uncertain. After removal of 6 bases from V and 5 bases from J, the junction contained 13 bases not matched to a gene. This CDR3 is built from 17 residues. In DNA form, the CDR3 reads TGCGCCAGCAGCATCTCCCCCGGACTAGCGGTTGACAATGAGCAGTTCTTC. It specifies CASSISPGLAVDNEQFF.

The genes are TRBV4-1 and TRBJ1-5; D may be TRBD1 (5 bases). Germline V gene data show CDR1 as MGHRA and CDR2 as YSYEKL. This CDR3 contains 21 residues. V was trimmed by 1 base and J by 4 bases, leaving 29 bases between them. The CDR3, as DNA: TGCGCCAGCAGCCAAGTCGATGGTGTGAAGACAGCCCCAAATTTAAATCAGCCCCAGCATTTT. It encodes CASSQVDGVKTAPNLNQPQHF.

The V gene is TRBV5-1, the J gene TRBJ2-1; possible D gene TRBD1, 6 bases. The CDR3 totals 17 residues. Trimming shortened V by 0 bases and J by 8 bases, and 21 bases separated the two germline ends. Per germline, CDR1 SGHRS and CDR2 YFSETQ. CDR3 in DNA: TGCGCCAGCAGCTTGGGGCCGACAGGCCTACGGGGCGATGAGCAGTTCTTC. Translated, it gives CASSLGPTGLRGDEQFF.

This chain joins TRBV7-8 and TRBJ1-1; 8 nucleotides line up with TRBD1. The CDR3 loop spans 16 amino acids. Germline CDR1 is SGHVS and CDR2 is FQNEAQ. The trim removed 5 bases at V and 0 bases at J, leaving 8 bases unmatched. CDR3 region: CASSGTGGGMNTEAFF. CDR3 nucleotide sequence: TGTGCCAGCAGCGGGACAGGTGGCGGGATGAACACTGAAGCTTTCTTT.

This clone appeared a few times. V is TRBV15 and J is TRBJ1-2, with a weak D call TRBD1 (5 bases). V gave up 5 bases and J gave up 2 bases, with 6 bases separating them. Germline CDR1 reads LNHNV; CDR2 reads YYDKDF (reference sequence). The CDR3 is 12 residues long. CDR3 nucleotides: TGTGCCACCAGCGGGGGGAACTATGGCTACACCTTC. Translating it yields CATSGGNYGYTF.

This clone was recorded a few times. The genes are TRBV29-1 and TRBJ1-4; weak D call: TRBD1 (5 bases). The V end lost 7 bases, the J end lost 8 bases, and 14 bases lay between the germline ends. Germline CDR1 and CDR2: SQVTM and ANQGSEA. The CDR3 sequence is 12 residues long. The CDR3 sequence is CSAGGGSEKLFF. CDR3 nucleotide sequence: TGCAGCGCCGGGGGGGGTTCCGAAAAACTGTTTTTT.

V gene TRBV6-6 combines with J gene TRBJ2-7, with 9 bases identical to TRBD2. The V gene's germline CDR1 is MNHNY and CDR2 SVGAGI (reference sequence). The ends lost 6 bases at V and 1 base at J; junction bases unmatched: 7. CDR3 length equals 15 residues. This CDR3 is CASRGGLAQSYEQYF. In DNA form, the CDR3 reads TGTGCCAGCAGAGGGGGACTAGCCCAATCCTACGAGCAGTACTTC.

The chain combines TRBV5-4 with TRBJ2-1; 7 bases line up with TRBD1. The CDR3 sequence is 13 residues long. Germline V gene lookup returns CDR1 SGHNT and CDR2 YYREEE (reference sequence). V lost 5 bases and J lost 8; bases outside the gene matches: 7. For the CDR3, the DNA is TGTGCCAGCAGGGGGACAGCCCCCGATGAGCAGTTCTTC. This translates into CASRGTAPDEQFF.

The chain has TRBV9 and TRBJ2-1, with TRBD2 identical over 13 bases. V gave up 4 bases and J gave up 3 bases; unmatched junction bases: 7. The CDR3 has 17 amino acids. Germline V gene data show CDR1 as SGDLS and CDR2 as YYNGEE. The CDR3: CASSSSRTSGGYNEQFF. The CDR3 DNA is TGTGCCAGCAGCTCTAGCAGGACTAGCGGGGGCTACAATGAGCAGTTCTTC.